These 29 T cell receptor beta chains share one sample of origin, sequenced in a study of T cell changes during pregnancy in multiple sclerosis. Sequencing used immunoSEQ multiplex PCR; TCRdb keeps in-frame clones, though not all of them. The sample carries some 140,000 clones, roughly 95% recorded once. Sequencing was performed on peripheral blood, taken after pregnancy. Receptor source: a female donor with multiple sclerosis, enrolled in a pregnancy study.

This chain links TRBV29-1 with TRBJ1-1; 8 bases map to TRBD1. This CDR3 has 15 residues. The trim removed 8 bases at V and 0 bases at J, leaving 11 bases unmatched. Germline V gives CDR1 SQVTM, CDR2 ANQGSEA. CDR3: CSPAEAGGVNTEAFF. The CDR3 DNA reads TGCAGCCCCGCCGAAGCAGGGGGCGTGAACACTGAAGCTTTCTTT.

This sequence joins TRBV28 and TRBJ2-7; D unresolved. This CDR3 has 14 amino acids. Trimming took off 4 bases at V and 0 bases at J, with 10 bases between the two ends. Germline CDR1 and CDR2: MDHEN and SYDVKM. The CDR3 sequence: CASSSIALSYEQYF. CDR3 in DNA: TGTGCCAGCAGTTCCATCGCGCTCTCCTACGAGCAGTACTTC.

The chain links TRBV5-1 to TRBJ2-1; 8 nucleotides agree with TRBD2. CDR3 length equals 14 residues. V lost 5 bases and J lost 5; bases outside the gene matches: 6. The germline CDR1 and CDR2 sequences are SGHRS and YFSETQ. DNA of the CDR3: TGCGCCAGCAGAACTAGCGGCCTAAACAATGAGCAGTTCTTC. Its translation is CASRTSGLNNEQFF.

This clone showed up just once. The chain carries TRBV11-1 and TRBJ2-3, with TRBD2 as a possible D gene (5 bases). CDR3 length: 14 residues. With 2 bases removed from V and 3 bases from J, the gap between germline ends came to 9 bases. Looked up from germline, CDR1 is SGHAT and CDR2 is FQDESV (reference sequence). In DNA form, the CDR3 reads TGTGCCAGCAGCTTAAGGCGGGTAACAGATACGCAGTATTTT. As protein: CASSLRRVTDTQYF.

CDR3 in amino acids: CASSPTGAWGPSGANVLTF. Written as DNA, the CDR3 is TGTGCCAGCAGCCCCACAGGGGCGTGGGGACCCTCTGGGGCCAACGTCCTGACTTTC. The V gene is TRBV14, the J gene TRBJ2-6; 7 nucleotides agree with TRBD1. CDR3 size: 19 residues. V lost 4 bases, J lost 0 bases, and 12 bases stayed unmatched. CDR1 is SGHDN, CDR2 FVKESK, per germline.

This rearrangement joins TRBV19 to TRBJ2-7; TRBD2 aligns across 7 bases. V lost 5 bases and J lost 6; bases outside the gene matches: 10. The germline CDR1 and CDR2 sequences are LNHDA and SQIVND (reference sequence). The CDR3 totals 14 residues. CDR3 DNA sequence: TGTGCCAGTAGTGCAGGACTAGTATTGGGCGAGCAGTACTTC. Its translation is CASSAGLVLGEQYF.

The chain joins TRBV7-2 to TRBJ2-3; D not certain. The CDR3 loop spans 13 amino acids. Germline assignment: CDR1 SGHTA and CDR2 FQGNSA. Trimming took 3 bases from V and 5 from J, leaving 9 bases between them. CDR3 protein: CASSFAFRDTQYF. CDR3 coding DNA: TGTGCCAGCAGCTTTGCGTTTCGAGATACGCAGTATTTT.

The CDR3 coding sequence is TGTGCCATCAGTGACCAAGGGCTGTCTAGCGGAAGCTACGAGCAGTACTTC. Amino acid sequence: CAISDQGLSSGSYEQYF. The chain has TRBV10-3 and TRBJ2-7; 7 nucleotides agree with TRBD2. The germline V gene has CDR1 ENHRY and CDR2 SYGVKD. V trimming: 3 bases; J trimming: 3 bases; junction bases outside the gene matches: 14. The CDR3 spans 17 residues.

J is TRBJ1-5 and V is TRBV6-6; 9 bases align to TRBD1. V was pared by 5 bases and J by 1 base, with 3 bases of the junction left unmatched. Germline loops: CDR1 MNHNY, CDR2 SVGAGI (reference sequence). The CDR3 contains 15 residues. CDR3 residues: CASSRGQGSNQPQHF. CDR3 bases: TGTGCCAGCAGTCGGGGACAGGGAAGCAATCAGCCCCAGCATTTT.

The chain combines TRBV28 with TRBJ2-5, with TRBD1 as a possible D gene (5 bases). This CDR3 spans 13 amino acids. V lost 5 bases to trimming and J lost 5 bases, with 12 bases between them. Per the germline V gene, CDR1 is MDHEN and CDR2 is SYDVKM. The CDR3 sequence is CASSLPYRETQYF. As DNA, the CDR3 is TGTGCCAGCAGTCTTCCCTACAGGGAGACCCAGTACTTC.

This chain connects TRBV7-6 to TRBJ1-5; TRBD1 might be the D (5 bases). Per germline, CDR1 SGHVS and CDR2 FNYEAQ. The CDR3 is made up of 14 amino acids. V lost 5 bases to trimming and J lost 5 bases, with 13 bases between them. As DNA, the CDR3 is TGTGCCAGCAGCCCCGACAGCGCCTATCAGCCCCAGCATTTT. Translated, it gives CASSPDSAYQPQHF.

The chain is built from TRBV12-5 and TRBJ2-7; TRBD2 aligns across 7 bases. Germline assignment: CDR1 LGHNT and CDR2 FRNRAP. This CDR3 spans 13 amino acids. Losses at the gene ends were 8 bases for V and 3 bases for J; bases not matched to a gene: 7. CDR3 in amino acids: CASSGGGIYEQYF. The CDR3, as DNA: TGTGCTAGTAGTGGGGGGGGTATCTACGAGCAGTACTTC.

This chain links TRBV28 with TRBJ2-7, with D possibly TRBD1 on 7 matching bases. Per the germline V gene, CDR1 is MDHEN and CDR2 is SYDVKM. The CDR3 is 14 amino acids. V was shortened by 3 bases and J by 4 bases, with 13 bases between the two germline ends. CDR3 nucleotides: TGTGCCAGCAGTTTCAGGGGGGTGGTTTACGAGCAGTACTTC. It encodes CASSFRGVVYEQYF.

The chain joins TRBV6-5 to TRBJ1-1, with 8 nucleotides matching TRBD1. The CDR3 consists of 14 residues. Germline-derived CDR1 and CDR2 are MNHEY and SVGAGI. Germline trimming cut 0 bases from V and 6 bases from J; bases unmatched to any gene: 3. In DNA form, the CDR3 reads TGTGCCAGCAGTTACTCCCCGACAGGGGCTGAAGCTTTCTTT. Translated: CASSYSPTGAEAFF.

For this clone: Other DNA sequences in the sample encode the same CDR3. The chain links TRBV19 to TRBJ2-7; the D gene is possibly TRBD2 (5 bases). The V and J ends lost 4 bases and 1 base respectively, with 5 bases between them. The length of the CDR3 is 12 residues. In germline, CDR1 is LNHDA, CDR2 SQIVND (reference sequence). CDR3 region: CASSSGSYEQYF. CDR3 nucleotide sequence: TGTGCCAGTAGTAGCGGGTCCTACGAGCAGTACTTC. Looking up the rest from reference TRBV19 and TRBJ2-7 gives the full variable domain: DGGITQSPKYLFRKEGQNVTLSCEQNLNHDAMYWYRQDPGQGLRLIYYSQIVNDFQKGDIAEGYSVSREKKESFPLTVTSAQKNPTAFYLCASSSGSYEQYFGPGTRLTVT.

This chain links TRBV13 with TRBJ1-4, with 7 bases aligning to TRBD1. The V gene end was trimmed by 2 bases and the J gene end by 6 bases; junction bases not matched to a gene: 6. Germline CDR1 reads PRHDT; CDR2 reads FYEKMQ (reference sequence). The CDR3 is 15 amino acids. CDR3 residues: CASSLRPGGYEKLFF. CDR3 bases: TGTGCCAGCAGCTTACGGCCAGGGGGATATGAAAAACTGTTTTTT.

The J gene is TRBJ2-7, the V gene TRBV6-5; 8 bases fit TRBD1. This CDR3 comprises 15 residues. Germline-derived CDR1 and CDR2 are MNHEY and SVGAGI. V was pared by 5 bases and J by 0 bases, with 6 bases of the junction left unmatched. The CDR3 nucleotides are TGTGCCAGCAGTAAGGGACAGGCGAGCTCCTACGAGCAGTACTTC. Its translation: CASSKGQASSYEQYF.

The chain joins TRBV28 to TRBJ1-1; 9 nucleotides align to TRBD1. Germline lookup yields CDR1 MDHEN and CDR2 SYDVKM. Germline trimming cut 3 bases from V and 7 bases from J; bases unmatched to any gene: 0. The CDR3 has 12 amino acids. The DNA for the CDR3 is TGTGCCAGCAGTTTGGACAGGGGTGAAGCTTTCTTT. Encoded protein: CASSLDRGEAFF.

The chain employs TRBV2 and TRBJ1-1, with TRBD1 matching 8 bases. Unmatched junction bases numbered 22, after V lost 4 bases and J lost 6 bases. Germline V gene data show CDR1 as SNHLY and CDR2 as FYNNEI. CDR3 size: 19 residues. The CDR3 sequence: CASSGQQGVHVYPYAEAFF. The CDR3 DNA sequence: TGTGCCAGCAGTGGTCAACAGGGGGTACACGTGTACCCCTACGCTGAAGCTTTCTTT.

The chain carries TRBV29-1 and TRBJ2-7; 9 nucleotides agree with TRBD1. This CDR3 has 13 amino acids. Germline V lookup: CDR1 SQVTM, CDR2 ANQGSEA. With V trimmed by 1 base and J by 3 bases, 1 base remained unmatched. The CDR3, as DNA: TGCAGCGTTGAAGCGGACAGGGGCTACGAGCAGTACTTC. Amino acids: CSVEADRGYEQYF.

V is TRBV4-1 and J is TRBJ1-3, with D uncertain. The CDR3 spans 15 residues. The germline CDR1 and CDR2 sequences are MGHRA and YSYEKL. V was clipped by 0 bases and J by 0 bases, with 6 bases between them. This chain's CDR3 is CASSQEGGSGNTIYF. As DNA, the CDR3 is TGCGCCAGCAGCCAAGAAGGAGGCTCTGGAAACACCATATATTTT.

This sequence joins TRBV7-8 and TRBJ1-1, with 7 bases aligning to TRBD1. Looked up from germline, CDR1 is SGHVS and CDR2 is FQNEAQ. V was clipped by 3 bases and J by 5 bases; unmatched bases: 6. The CDR3 has 14 residues. DNA for the CDR3: TGTGCCAGCAGCTTGCGACAGGGTCGGACTGAAGCTTTCTTT. It is translated as CASSLRQGRTEAFF.

The chain couples TRBV27 to TRBJ2-1, with 10 bases that match TRBD2. This CDR3 is 14 amino acids long. CDR1 is MNHEY and CDR2 is SMNVEV in the germline V gene (reference sequence). The trim removed 5 bases at V and 12 bases at J, leaving 10 bases unmatched. The CDR3, as DNA: TGTGCCAGCAGTCGTAGCGGGAGGTCGGAAGGGCAGTTCTTC. Encoded protein: CASSRSGRSEGQFF.

V gene TRBV9 combines with J gene TRBJ2-1; TRBD2 matches at 12 bases. Per germline, CDR1 SGDLS and CDR2 YYNGEE. There are 17 residues in the CDR3. The V gene end was trimmed by 4 bases and the J gene end by 6 bases; junction bases not matched to a gene: 11. The CDR3 sequence: CASSPPYTSGRSNEQFF. The CDR3 DNA reads TGTGCCAGCAGCCCCCCTTACACTAGCGGGAGGTCCAATGAGCAGTTCTTC.

The gene calls are TRBV28 and TRBJ2-1; a possible D gene is TRBD1 (6 bases). The germline V gene has CDR1 MDHEN and CDR2 SYDVKM. With 6 bases removed from V and 7 bases from J, the gap between germline ends came to 16 bases. The CDR3 spans 14 residues. The CDR3: CASSRRDNENEQFF. The CDR3 DNA follows: TGTGCCAGCAGCCGCCGGGACAACGAAAATGAGCAGTTCTTC.

The chain links TRBV7-9 to TRBJ2-3, with D possibly TRBD1 on 6 matching bases. Germline loops: CDR1 SEHNR, CDR2 FQNEAQ (reference sequence). The CDR3 runs 15 residues. V lost 5 bases and J 2 bases, leaving 14 bases between the germline ends. CDR3 amino acids: CASSRLTGTTDTQYF. The CDR3 region has the DNA TGTGCCAGCAGCCGCCTTACAGGGACCACAGATACGCAGTATTTT. The full variable domain, its missing parts supplied by reference TRBV7-9 and TRBJ2-3, is DTGVSQNPRHKITKRGQNVTFRCDPISEHNRLYWYRQTLGQGPEFLTYFQNEAQLEKSRLLSDRFSAERPKGSFSTLEIQRTEQGDSAMYLCASSRLTGTTDTQYFGPGTRLTVL.

The chain combines TRBV9 with TRBJ1-5; no firm D call. Germline values: CDR1 SGDLS, CDR2 YYNGEE. The CDR3 extends over 15 amino acids. Trimming shortened V by 0 bases and J by 3 bases, and 10 bases separated the two germline ends. The CDR3 DNA follows: TGTGCCAGCAGCGTAGGTCCGAGCCCCAATCAGCCCCAGCATTTT. Its translation: CASSVGPSPNQPQHF.

The chain recombines TRBV27 with TRBJ1-1; unclear D gene. The CDR3 sequence is 14 residues long. Germline V gene sequence: CDR1 MNHEY, CDR2 SMNVEV (reference sequence). Trimming took 2 bases from V and 5 from J, leaving 12 bases between them. The CDR3 sequence: CASSLIPGGTEAFF. For the CDR3, the DNA is TGTGCCAGCAGTTTAATTCCGGGTGGGACTGAAGCTTTCTTT.

The chain uses TRBV19 and TRBJ1-5; TRBD1 is a possible D gene (5 bases). Trimming shortened V by 2 bases and J by 2 bases, and 13 bases separated the two germline ends. The CDR3 sequence is 16 residues long. Germline V gives CDR1 LNHDA, CDR2 SQIVND (reference sequence). CDR3 sequence (DNA): TGTGCCAGTAGTATATTAGGGACTGAGGGCAATCAGCCCCAGCATTTT. It specifies CASSILGTEGNQPQHF.